One and the same sample provided the 26 T cell receptor beta chains below, sequenced in a study of cytomegalovirus exposure and HLA in healthy donors. Amplification used 60 Vbeta primers and 13 Jbeta primers. The assay was immunoSEQ multiplex PCR, and TCRdb's table has in-frame clones only and misses some. The sample includes some 170,000 clones, 77% of them seen just once. The sequencing input was PBMCs. Every receptor here comes from a young woman in good health and CMV-seronegative.

This clone was observed a few times. The genes are TRBV21-1 and TRBJ1-5; the table's D gene call, TRBD1, was not cross checked with the DNA. TRBV21-1 is assigned pseudogene status. The CDR3 runs 16 residues. The CDR3 region has the DNA TGTGCCAGCAGCAAAGTTTGGGCAGTTATCAATCAGCCCCAGCATTTT. It encodes CASSKVWAVINQPQHF.

The chain couples TRBV19 to TRBJ2-5; D possibly corresponds to TRBD1 (5 bases). CDR1 LNHDA and CDR2 SQIVND come from the germline V gene (reference sequence). This CDR3 region has 16 residues. V was pared by 4 bases and J by 2 bases, with 17 bases between. CDR3 in DNA: TGTGCCAGTAGTACCCCGACAGAGGCCGGACAAGAGACCCAGTACTTC. Its translation: CASSTPTEAGQETQYF.

The chain has TRBV7-3 and TRBJ2-1; TRBD1 agrees at 7 bases. V lost 5 bases, J lost 4 bases, and 11 bases stayed unmatched. Germline V CDR1 and CDR2: SGHTA, FQGTGA. The CDR3 runs 16 residues. The CDR3 sequence: CASSPFGTVGYNEQFF. In DNA, the CDR3 is TGTGCCAGCAGCCCATTCGGGACAGTAGGTTACAATGAGCAGTTCTTC.

This chain links TRBV5-6 with TRBJ2-3; 10 bases fit TRBD2. Germline-derived CDR1 and CDR2 are SGHDT and YYEEEE. Losses at the gene ends were 0 bases for V and 6 bases for J; bases not matched to a gene: 7. The CDR3 consists of 16 residues. CDR3 in amino acids: CASSLGLAGVADTQYF. DNA of the CDR3: TGTGCCAGCAGCTTGGGGCTAGCGGGAGTCGCGGATACGCAGTATTTT.

The genes are TRBV7-2 and TRBJ2-5; 12 positions match TRBD2. V shed 0 bases and J 0 bases; nucleotides not matched to a gene: 2. Germline assignment: CDR1 SGHTA and CDR2 FQGNSA. The CDR3 has 17 amino acids. The CDR3 DNA reads as TGTGCCAGCAGCTTAGCCCGACTAGCGGGAGACCAAGAGACCCAGTACTTC. This sequence encodes CASSLARLAGDQETQYF.

Remarks on this clone: The junction and the germline gene differ at one end; a read error may be behind it. This rearrangement joins TRBV14 to TRBJ1-2, with D uncertain. The CDR3 totals 13 residues. Germline CDR1 and CDR2: SGHDN and FVKESK. The CDR3 nucleotides read TGTGCCAGCAGCCAACAATTCCTTGGAGGCTACCCCTTC. Its translation is CASSQQFLGGYPF.

The V gene is TRBV9, the J gene TRBJ2-3; possibly TRBD2 for D (5 bases). This CDR3 comprises 20 residues. Trimming removed 2 bases from V and 3 bases from J, with 28 bases in between. The germline gives CDR1 SGDLS, CDR2 YYNGEE. In DNA, the CDR3 is TGTGCCAGCAGCGTGGTCACGGGTTCCGACCTAGCCTCAGCGACAGATACGCAGTATTTT. Amino acid sequence: CASSVVTGSDLASATDTQYF. Filled out from reference TRBV9 and TRBJ2-3, the complete variable domain reads DSGVTQTPKHLITATGQRVTLRCSPRSGDLSVYWYQQSLDQGLQFLIQYYNGEERAKGNILERFSAQQFPDLHSELNLSSLELGDSALYFCASSVVTGSDLASATDTQYFGPGTRLTVL.

The V gene is TRBV30, the J gene TRBJ2-1; a possible D gene is TRBD2 (6 bases). The V end was cut by 0 bases, the J end by 8 bases, with 14 bases between. CDR3 length: 14 residues. Per the germline V gene, CDR1 is GTSNPN and CDR2 is SVGIG (reference sequence). The CDR3 loop is CAWSVLPGVDEQFF. The CDR3, as DNA: TGTGCCTGGAGTGTACTGCCGGGAGTTGATGAGCAGTTCTTC.

The chain joins TRBV7-9 to TRBJ1-1; D ambiguous. Germline assignment: CDR1 SEHNR and CDR2 FQNEAQ (reference sequence). Trimming stripped 1 base from V and 4 bases from J, with 13 bases between. The CDR3 is made up of 15 amino acids. The CDR3 DNA reads TGTGCCAGCAGCTTAGAATCCTGGTCGGTCACTGAAGCTTTCTTT. It translates to CASSLESWSVTEAFF.

The gene calls are TRBV7-2 and TRBJ2-3; 11 bases fit TRBD2. The length of the CDR3 is 16 residues. The junction had 1 base not matched to a gene; V was cut back by 2 bases and J by 0 bases. The germline gives CDR1 SGHTA, CDR2 FQGNSA. As DNA, the CDR3 is TGTGCCAGCAGCTTACGACTAGCGGGGAGCACAGATACGCAGTATTTT. This sequence encodes CASSLRLAGSTDTQYF.

The chain combines TRBV6-5 with TRBJ2-5; 9 bases align to TRBD1. The J call is uncertain, as TRBJ2-7 better fits the DNA end. Germline CDR1 MNHEY, CDR2 SVGAGI. The CDR3 has 15 amino acids. The CDR3, as DNA: TGTGCCAGCAGCACCGGGACAGGGATATCCTACGAGCAGTACTTC. Translating it yields CASSTGTGISYEQYF.

This clone has a single count. V gene TRBV2 combines with J gene TRBJ2-7; a possible D gene is TRBD2 (6 bases). The CDR3 has 14 residues. Between the trimmed V and J ends, which lost 3 bases and 7 bases, there was a span of 16 bases. Germline values: CDR1 SNHLY, CDR2 FYNNEI. CDR3 sequence reads: CASSDPRGEEEQYF. The CDR3 DNA sequence: TGTGCCAGCAGTGACCCCCGCGGGGAAGAGGAGCAGTACTTC.

The V and J genes are TRBV27 and TRBJ2-3, with a possible D match to TRBD1 (6 bases). V gave up 3 bases and J gave up 2 bases, with 9 bases separating them. Germline loops: CDR1 MNHEY, CDR2 SMNVEV (reference sequence). The CDR3 contains 14 residues. The CDR3 protein is CASSLYRATDTQYF. The CDR3 DNA follows: TGTGCCAGCAGTTTGTACAGGGCCACAGATACGCAGTATTTT.

The V gene is TRBV19, the J gene TRBJ1-2; maybe TRBD1 (5 bases). The CDR3 has 16 residues. CDR1 is LNHDA and CDR2 is SQIVND in the germline V gene (reference sequence). The V gene lost 2 bases and the J gene lost 4 bases, with 17 bases spanning the gap. CDR3 sequence (DNA): TGTGCCAGTAGTATAAGTTCGGTCGTGGGGCGCTATGGCTACACCTTC. It is translated as CASSISSVVGRYGYTF.

CDR3 protein: CASSQRLRGLGYTF. CDR3 in DNA: TGCGCCAGCAGCCAACGTCTCAGGGGGCTTGGCTACACCTTC. The chain links TRBV4-1 to TRBJ1-2; the match to TRBD1 covers 8 bases. The CDR3 loop spans 14 amino acids. CDR1 is MGHRA and CDR2 is YSYEKL in the germline V gene. J gave up 7 bases and V 2 bases, and 6 bases lay outside the gene matches.

This clone turned up a few times. V and J are TRBV15 and TRBJ2-1, with 11 nucleotides matching TRBD2. The germline CDR1 and CDR2 sequences are LNHNV and YYDKDF (reference sequence). The CDR3 is 17 residues long. The J segment lost 4 bases and the V segment lost 5 bases, leaving 10 bases of the junction unmatched. The CDR3 here is CATSRSSGGLSYNEQFF. The CDR3 bases are TGTGCCACCAGCCGTTCTAGCGGGGGGCTTTCATACAATGAGCAGTTCTTC.

The rearrangement uses TRBV2 and TRBJ1-2; a possible D gene is TRBD1 (6 bases). The CDR3 runs 16 residues. Trimming took 7 bases from V and 4 from J, leaving 22 bases between them. Looked up from germline, CDR1 is SNHLY and CDR2 is FYNNEI. CDR3 bases: TGTGCCAGCAAGGAACAGGGAGTGGCTAAAGGCTATGGCTACACCTTC. Translated, it gives CASKEQGVAKGYGYTF.

J is TRBJ2-2 and V is TRBV7-3; D is possibly TRBD1 (5 bases). This CDR3 is 15 amino acids long. Trimming cost V 3 bases and J 5 bases, with 13 bases left between them. Germline-derived CDR1 and CDR2 are SGHTA and FQGTGA. CDR3 coding DNA: TGTGCCAGCAGCTTTCAGGGAACTGGAACCGGGGAGCTGTTTTTT. Amino acids: CASSFQGTGTGELFF.

This chain joins TRBV29-1 and TRBJ1-1; D perhaps matches TRBD1 (5 bases). This CDR3 has 12 amino acids. CDR1 is SQVTM and CDR2 is ANQGSEA in the germline V gene. Trimming took 6 bases from V and 2 from J, leaving 10 bases between them. The DNA for the CDR3 is TGCAGCGTGGGGGGGGGTAACACTGAAGCTTTCTTT. Its protein product is CSVGGGNTEAFF.

The J gene is TRBJ2-1, the V gene TRBV9; D gene uncertain. CDR1 is SGDLS and CDR2 is YYNGEE in the germline V gene. Trimming took 0 bases from V and 6 from J, leaving 10 bases between them. CDR3 length: 14 residues. The CDR3 here is CASSVGGVLNEQFF. DNA for the CDR3: TGTGCCAGCAGCGTAGGCGGAGTACTCAATGAGCAGTTCTTC.

This chain links TRBV30 with TRBJ2-7; the match to TRBD1 covers 7 bases. The CDR3 covers 14 residues. V shed 0 bases, J shed 6 bases, and the junction held 8 bases outside the gene matches. Germline V gene lookup returns CDR1 GTSNPN and CDR2 SVGIG (reference sequence). CDR3 protein: CAWSVVQGQGEQYF. The CDR3 bases are TGTGCCTGGAGTGTAGTACAGGGGCAAGGCGAGCAGTACTTC.

The chain couples TRBV4-1 to TRBJ2-3; 9 bases are shared with TRBD2. The germline gives CDR1 MGHRA, CDR2 YSYEKL. This CDR3 spans 15 amino acids. Unmatched junction bases numbered 5, after V lost 1 base and J lost 6 bases. The CDR3 DNA reads TGCGCCAGCAGCCAAGTAGGGACTAGCTTTGATACGCAGTATTTT. Protein: CASSQVGTSFDTQYF.

The rearrangement links TRBV12-5 to TRBJ2-2; a weak D match, TRBD2 (5 bases). Trimming stripped 6 bases from V and 4 bases from J, with 18 bases between. From germline, CDR1 is LGHNT and CDR2 FRNRAP. CDR3 length: 16 residues. The CDR3 protein is CASGWKTAAATGELFF. The DNA of the CDR3 is TGTGCTAGTGGCTGGAAAACAGCAGCGGCCACCGGGGAGCTGTTTTTT.

The chain joins TRBV19 to TRBJ2-5, with D possibly TRBD2 on 6 matching bases. There are 14 residues in the CDR3. The V gene's germline CDR1 is LNHDA and CDR2 SQIVND (reference sequence). V gave up 9 bases and J gave up 5 bases, with 19 bases separating them. The CDR3 DNA follows: TGTGCCAGCAGCGGGTCCTGGGCTGGGGAGACCCAGTACTTC. Encoded protein: CASSGSWAGETQYF.

About this clone: One junction end disagrees with the germline gene, perhaps due to a read error. The chain is built from TRBV7-7 and TRBJ2-1, with 12 bases aligning to TRBD2. Germline loops: CDR1 SSHAT, CDR2 FNYEAQ (reference sequence). The CDR3 loop spans 17 amino acids. The CDR3 sequence: CASRKRSGTSGYNEQFF. The CDR3 DNA follows: TGTGCTAGCAGAAAGAGGAGTGGGACTAGCGGGTACAATGAGCAGTTCTTC.

This clone was found a few times. This chain links TRBV6-1 with TRBJ1-2; 7 bases map to TRBD1. After removal of 3 bases from V and 4 bases from J, the junction contained 8 bases not matched to a gene. The CDR3 contains 15 residues. The germline V gene has CDR1 MNHNS and CDR2 SASEGT. This CDR3 reads CASSELQGIGYGYTF. The CDR3 coding sequence is TGTGCCAGCAGTGAGCTACAGGGGATCGGCTATGGCTACACCTTC.